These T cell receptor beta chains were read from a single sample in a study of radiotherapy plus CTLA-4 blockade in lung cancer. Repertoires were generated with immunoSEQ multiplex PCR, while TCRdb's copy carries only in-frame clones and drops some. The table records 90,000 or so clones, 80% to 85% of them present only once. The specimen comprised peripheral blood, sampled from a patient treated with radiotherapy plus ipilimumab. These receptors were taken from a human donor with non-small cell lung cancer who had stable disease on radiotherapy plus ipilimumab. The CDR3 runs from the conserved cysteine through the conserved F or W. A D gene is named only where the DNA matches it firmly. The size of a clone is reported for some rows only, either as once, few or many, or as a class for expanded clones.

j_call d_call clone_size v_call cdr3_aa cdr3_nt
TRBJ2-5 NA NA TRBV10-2 CASSEKAAQETQYF TGCGCCAGCAGTGAGAAGGCAGCCCAAGAGACCCAGTACTTC
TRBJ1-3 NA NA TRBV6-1 CASSEDDRSSGNTIYF TGTGCCAGCAGTGAAGATGACAGGAGCTCTGGAAACACCATATATTTT
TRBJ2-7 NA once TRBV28 CASSPNVLTPYEQYF TGTGCCAGCAGTCCTAACGTCTTAACCCCCTACGAGCAGTACTTC
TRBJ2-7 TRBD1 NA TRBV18 CASSRPGQASYEQYF TGTGCCAGCTCACGACCGGGACAGGCCTCCTACGAGCAGTACTTC
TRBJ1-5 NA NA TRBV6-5 CASSSQIRPAQPQHF TGTGCCAGCAGTTCCCAGATCCGCCCCGCTCAGCCCCAGCATTTT
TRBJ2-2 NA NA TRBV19 CASSITGTKAGELFF TGTGCCAGTAGTATAACGGGGACGAAGGCCGGGGAGCTGTTTTTT
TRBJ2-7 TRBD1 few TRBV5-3 CARSLTGGGRDEQYF TGTGCCAGAAGCCTAACAGGGGGCGGTCGGGACGAGCAGTACTTC
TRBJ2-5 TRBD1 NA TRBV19 CASSRGQGFQETQYF TGTGCCAGTAGTAGGGGACAGGGTTTTCAAGAGACCCAGTACTTC
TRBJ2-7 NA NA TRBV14 CASSLRLGLRYF TGTGCCAGCAGCCTTAGACTGGGTTTGAGGTACTTC
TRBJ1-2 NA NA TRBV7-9 CASSLETVSGYTF TGTGCCAGCAGCTTAGAAACGGTCTCTGGCTACACCTTC
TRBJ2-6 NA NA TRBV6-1 CASSEGLSGANVLTF TGTGCCAGCAGTGAGGGATTATCTGGGGCCAACGTCCTGACTTTC
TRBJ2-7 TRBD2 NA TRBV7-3 CASSLFAGGAEQYF TGTGCCAGCAGCTTATTTGCGGGAGGGGCCGAGCAGTACTTC
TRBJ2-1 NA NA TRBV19 CASSIFLGGNSYNEQFF TGTGCCAGTAGTATATTCCTTGGGGGTAACTCCTACAATGAGCAGTTCTTC
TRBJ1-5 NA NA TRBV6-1 CASSSTGGAAQHF TGTGCCAGCAGTTCGACGGGGGGGGCGGCTCAGCATTTT
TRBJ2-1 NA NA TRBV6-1 CASTQGGEQFF TGTGCCAGCACGCAGGGTGGTGAGCAGTTCTTC
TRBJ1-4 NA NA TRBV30 CAWSPGVPNEKLFF TGTGCCTGGAGCCCAGGGGTCCCTAATGAAAAACTGTTTTTT
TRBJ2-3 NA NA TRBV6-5 CASSYSSRGFGDTQYF TGTGCCAGCAGTTACTCGAGTAGGGGATTTGGAGATACGCAGTATTTT
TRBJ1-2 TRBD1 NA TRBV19 CASSRGQGPGYTF TGTGCCAGTAGTAGAGGACAGGGGCCAGGCTACACCTTC
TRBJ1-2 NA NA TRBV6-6 CASKETGYHTF TGTGCCAGCAAGGAAACAGGGTACCACACCTTC
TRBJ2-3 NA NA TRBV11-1 CASSRRLSSTDTQYF TGTGCCAGCAGCCGGAGGTTGTCCAGCACAGATACGCAGTATTTT
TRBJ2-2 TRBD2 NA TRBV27 CASSFLTSGRADTGELFF TGTGCCAGCAGTTTCTTAACTAGCGGGAGGGCCGACACCGGGGAGCTGTTTTTT
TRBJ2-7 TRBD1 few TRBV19 CASSIYGDSSYEQYF TGTGCCAGTAGTATTTATGGGGACAGCTCCTACGAGCAGTACTTC
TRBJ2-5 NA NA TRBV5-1 CASRTGGIQETQYF TGCGCCAGCAGAACAGGAGGGATCCAAGAGACCCAGTACTTC
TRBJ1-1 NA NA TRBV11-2 CASSLSLAGEAFF TGTGCCAGCAGCTTAAGCTTGGCAGGGGAAGCTTTCTTT
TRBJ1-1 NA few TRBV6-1 CASSVMGNTEAFF TGTGCCAGCAGTGTAATGGGTAACACTGAAGCTTTCTTT
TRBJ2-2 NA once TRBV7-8 CASSWLLTGELFF TGTGCCAGCAGCTGGCTCCTCACCGGGGAGCTGTTTTTT
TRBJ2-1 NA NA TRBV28 CASSQQKGWANYNEQFF TGTGCCAGCAGCCAACAAAAGGGGTGGGCCAACTACAATGAGCAGTTCTTC
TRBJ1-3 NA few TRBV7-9 CASSLVGRSGNTIYF TGTGCCAGCAGCTTAGTCGGCCGCTCTGGAAACACCATATATTTT
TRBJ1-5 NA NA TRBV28 CASTLDTLYSNQPQHF TGTGCCAGCACCCTGGACACGTTATATAGCAATCAGCCCCAGCATTTT
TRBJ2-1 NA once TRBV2 CASSRTDRFF TGTGCCAGCAGTCGGACTGACCGGTTCTTC
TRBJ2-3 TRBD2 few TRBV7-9 CASSLGGLAGGFDTQYF TGTGCCAGCAGCTTAGGCGGACTAGCGGGAGGCTTCGATACGCAGTATTTT
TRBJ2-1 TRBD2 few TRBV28 CASSSSTSGEQFF TGTGCCAGCAGTTCCTCTACTAGCGGGGAGCAGTTCTTC
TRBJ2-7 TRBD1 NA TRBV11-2 CASSLEGRGSYEQYF TGTGCCAGCAGCTTAGAAGGCAGGGGGTCCTACGAGCAGTACTTC
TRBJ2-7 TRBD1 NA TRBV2 CASSARGHSYEQYF TGTGCCAGCAGTGCGAGGGGGCACTCCTACGAGCAGTACTTC
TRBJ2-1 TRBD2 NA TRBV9 CASSVGGLAGESEQFF TGTGCCAGCAGCGTAGGGGGACTAGCGGGAGAATCCGAGCAGTTCTTC
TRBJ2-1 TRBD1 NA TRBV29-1 CSVRQGQGGDEQFF TGCAGCGTCCGTCAGGGACAGGGGGGCGATGAGCAGTTCTTC
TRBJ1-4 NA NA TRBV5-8 CASSLGQRVGEKLFF TGTGCCAGCAGCTTGGGACAGAGGGTAGGGGAAAAACTGTTTTTT
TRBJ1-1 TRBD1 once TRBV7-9 CASSSTGATEAFF TGTGCCAGCAGCTCAACAGGGGCCACTGAAGCTTTCTTT
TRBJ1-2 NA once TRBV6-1 CASSEAHSNYGYTF TGTGCCAGCAGTGAAGCCCATTCGAACTATGGCTACACCTTC
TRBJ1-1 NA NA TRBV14 CASSRAGRGNTEAFF TGTGCCAGCAGCAGGGCCGGCAGGGGTAACACTGAAGCTTTCTTT
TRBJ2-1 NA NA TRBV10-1 CASSESGDLDNEQFF TGCGCCAGCAGTGAGTCGGGGGACTTGGACAATGAGCAGTTCTTC
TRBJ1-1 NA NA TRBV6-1 CASRPAGLSTEAFF TGTGCCAGCAGGCCCGCGGGCTTAAGTACTGAAGCTTTCTTT
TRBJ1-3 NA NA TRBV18 CASSPSSGSGNTIYF TGTGCCAGCTCACCATCCAGTGGTTCTGGAAACACCATATATTTT
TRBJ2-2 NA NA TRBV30 CAWLQGTLNTGELFF TGTGCCTGGTTACAGGGGACTTTAAACACCGGGGAGCTGTTTTTT
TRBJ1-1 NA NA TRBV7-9 CASSLTTGLTEAFF TGTGCCAGCAGCTTAACAACAGGTCTCACTGAAGCTTTCTTT
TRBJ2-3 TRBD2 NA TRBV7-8 CASSLGPSGVGDTQYF TGTGCCAGCAGCTTAGGGCCTAGCGGGGTAGGAGATACGCAGTATTTT
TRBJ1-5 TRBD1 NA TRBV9 CASSVGQGTEPQHF TGTGCCAGCAGCGTAGGACAGGGGACTGAGCCCCAGCATTTT
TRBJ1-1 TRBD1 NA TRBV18 CASSPTGGGTEAFF TGTGCCAGCTCACCTACAGGGGGAGGAACTGAAGCTTTCTTT